These T cell receptor beta chains were read from a single sample in a study of cytomegalovirus exposure and HLA in healthy donors. Measured with immunoSEQ multiplex PCR; TCRdb has only the in-frame clones, and not every one. The repertoire holds approximately 44,000 clones, with around 65% as singletons. The sample comprised PBMCs. Receptors originate from a human donor in good health. Both conserved end residues are part of each CDR3. Fields, in order: V gene, J gene, clone size, D gene, CDR3 protein, CDR3 DNA. The D gene is left open where the match is weak. For some rows the clone size is stated as once, few or many, or as a class when expanded; others skip it.

>TRBV5-1|TRBJ2-7|.|TRBD1
CASSEATGKSEQYF
TGCGCCAGCAGCGAGGCGACAGGGAAATCCGAGCAGTACTTC
>TRBV2|TRBJ2-1|few|TRBD2
CASKGRPGGEQFF
TGTGCCAGCAAGGGTCGCCCGGGGGGAGAGCAGTTCTTC
>TRBV6-4|TRBJ1-3|.|.
CASSPDSGNTIYF
TGTGCCAGCAGCCCAGATTCTGGAAACACCATATATTTT
>TRBV7-6|TRBJ2-3|.|TRBD2
CASSLYSGGGSTDTQYF
TGTGCCAGCAGCTTGTATAGCGGGGGGGGGAGCACAGATACGCAGTATTTT
>TRBV5-1|TRBJ2-5|few|.
CASNLVGGETQYF
TGCGCCAGCAATCTGGTCGGGGGAGAGACCCAGTACTTC
>TRBV28|TRBJ1-6|.|TRBD1
CASSFQGAQNSPLHF
TGTGCCAGCAGTTTCCAGGGGGCACAAAATTCACCCCTCCACTTT
>TRBV27|TRBJ1-6|few|.
CASKDNNSPLHF
TGTGCCAGCAAGGACAATAATTCACCCCTCCACTTT
>TRBV2|TRBJ2-1|.|TRBD2
CASIRTSGYNEQFF
TGTGCCAGCATTAGGACTAGCGGTTACAATGAGCAGTTCTTC
>TRBV6-1|TRBJ2-7|.|.
CASMLLRVSTYEQYF
TGTGCCAGCATGTTATTGAGGGTAAGCACCTACGAGCAGTACTTC
>TRBV5-4|TRBJ2-7|.|TRBD2
CASSQGGLAGEQYF
TGTGCCAGCAGCCAAGGTGGACTAGCTGGGGAGCAGTACTTC
>TRBV18|TRBJ1-2|.|.
CASQATAENYGYTF
TGTGCCAGCCAAGCTACAGCCGAGAACTATGGCTACACCTTC
>TRBV5-1|TRBJ1-4|.|TRBD1
CASSLGRTGEKLFF
TGCGCCAGCAGCTTGGGCCGGACAGGGGAAAAACTGTTTTTT
>TRBV7-9|TRBJ1-1|few|.
CASSFMDQGLAFF
TGTGCCAGCAGCTTCATGGACCAGGGCTTGGCTTTCTTT
>TRBV12-5|TRBJ1-6|few|TRBD1
CASGFERTGSHLSSYNSPLHF
TGTGCTAGTGGTTTTGAGAGGACAGGGTCCCACCTTAGCTCCTATAATTCACCCCTCCACTTT
>TRBV11-2|TRBJ2-7|.|.
CASSWGQADYEQYF
TGTGCCAGCAGCTGGGGACAAGCGGACTACGAGCAGTACTTC
>TRBV6-1|TRBJ1-5|.|TRBD1
CASRGDSPRGPQHF
TGTGCCAGCAGGGGGGACAGCCCCAGGGGCCCCCAGCATTTT
>TRBV27|TRBJ1-2|.|.
CASRDINYGYTF
TGTGCCAGCAGGGACATTAACTATGGCTACACCTTC
>TRBV29-1|TRBJ1-2|.|.
CSVEVSYGYTF
TGCAGCGTTGAAGTGAGCTATGGCTACACCTTC
>TRBV19|TRBJ1-1|.|TRBD1
CASSRGQLYEAFF
TGTGCCAGTAGCAGGGGACAGTTATATGAAGCTTTCTTT
>TRBV7-2|TRBJ1-5|.|.
CASSLRQGSQPQHF
TGTGCCAGCAGCTTACGGCAGGGTTCACAGCCCCAGCATTTT
>TRBV28|TRBJ2-7|.|.
CASSLVQTDPYEQYF
TGTGCCAGCAGTTTAGTCCAGACAGATCCCTACGAGCAGTACTTC
>TRBV19|TRBJ1-5|.|.
CASSSIREASNQPQHF
TGTGCCAGTAGTTCGATTCGGGAAGCAAGCAATCAGCCCCAGCATTTT
>TRBV20-1|TRBJ2-7|.|.
CSARHYEQYF
TGCAGTGCTAGACACTACGAGCAGTACTTC
>TRBV30|TRBJ2-5|.|.
CAWSKGSPQETQYF
TGTGCCTGGAGCAAGGGGTCCCCTCAAGAGACCCAGTACTTC
>TRBV18|TRBJ1-2|.|TRBD1
CASSPPLGGGYGYTF
TGTGCCAGCTCACCACCCTTAGGGGGCGGCTATGGCTACACCTTC
>TRBV7-9|TRBJ2-1|once|.
CASSPPGASYDEQFF
TGTGCCAGCAGCCCCCCAGGGGCCTCCTACGATGAGCAGTTCTTC
>TRBV15|TRBJ2-5|.|.
CATRGRWRETQYF
TGTGCCACCAGAGGCAGGTGGAGGGAGACCCAGTACTTC
>TRBV13|TRBJ2-6|.|TRBD2
CASSYRTSGLTGANVLTF
TGTGCCAGCAGCTACCGGACTAGCGGGCTCACTGGGGCCAACGTCCTGACTTTC
>TRBV4-2|TRBJ2-5|.|.
CASSQGRGIQETQYF
TGTGCCAGCAGCCAAGGACGAGGCATACAAGAGACCCAGTACTTC
>TRBV11-3|TRBJ2-1|.|.
CASSLGTDEQFF
TGTGCCAGCAGCTTAGGGACAGATGAGCAGTTCTTC
>TRBV5-1|TRBJ2-1|.|TRBD2
CASSLSSSSGGASEQFF
TGCGCCAGCAGCTTGTCTAGCTCTAGCGGGGGGGCATCTGAGCAGTTCTTC
>TRBV29-1|TRBJ2-7|.|TRBD1
CSVVTRGRYEQYF
TGCAGCGTTGTTACCAGGGGGAGATACGAGCAGTACTTC
>TRBV7-2|TRBJ2-2|.|TRBD1
CASTTALGTGVAGELFF
TGTGCCAGCACGACAGCTTTGGGGACAGGGGTGGCCGGGGAGCTGTTTTTT
>TRBV5-4|TRBJ1-1|.|.
CASSLGQGDKIF
TGTGCCAGCAGCTTGGGGCAGGGCGATAAGATCTTT
>TRBV19|TRBJ2-2|once|.
CASSIDRVGGELFF
TGTGCCAGTAGTATAGACCGGGTTGGCGGGGAGCTGTTTTTT
>TRBV7-7|TRBJ2-6|.|.
CASSRGAGRGANVLTF
TGTGCCAGCAGCCGCGGGGCAGGGCGAGGGGCCAACGTCCTGACTTTC
>TRBV5-6|TRBJ2-5|few|TRBD2
CASSRAGPGETQYF
TGTGCCAGCAGCCGAGCGGGGCCGGGGGAGACCCAGTACTTC
>TRBV7-6|TRBJ1-4|.|.
CASLGVPGHEYEKLFF
TGTGCCAGCCTAGGGGTTCCGGGACACGAGTATGAAAAACTGTTTTTT
>TRBV2|TRBJ1-2|few|TRBD1
CASSGQGLVYGYTF
TGTGCCAGCAGTGGACAGGGGTTGGTCTATGGCTACACCTTC
>TRBV2|TRBJ1-1|.|.
CASSLGTEAFF
TGTGCCAGCTCCCTCGGGACTGAAGCTTTCTTT
>TRBV9|TRBJ1-1|.|.
CASSVGQVDTEAFF
TGTGCCAGCAGCGTAGGACAGGTCGACACTGAAGCTTTCTTT
>TRBV14|TRBJ2-7|few|.
CASSQDNGGPAEQYF
TGTGCCAGCAGCCAAGATAACGGGGGGCCGGCCGAGCAGTACTTC
>TRBV7-7|TRBJ2-3|.|TRBD1
CASSSTGGRQYF
TGTGCTAGCAGCTCGACAGGGGGCAGGCAGTATTTT
>TRBV29-1|TRBJ2-3|.|TRBD1
CSVGQESIITDTQYF
TGCAGCGTGGGACAGGAGTCCATCATCACAGATACGCAGTATTTT
>TRBV4-3|TRBJ2-1|.|TRBD2
CASSKRRTSGGRSYNEQFF
TGCGCCAGCAGCAAAAGACGGACTAGCGGGGGGCGGTCCTACAATGAGCAGTTCTTC
>TRBV4-1|TRBJ2-7|few|.
CASSQLRDAVYEQYF
TGCGCCAGCAGCCAACTCAGGGATGCAGTGTACGAGCAGTACTTC
>TRBV7-2|TRBJ2-7|.|.
CASSFHYEQYF
TGTGCCAGCAGCTTCCACTACGAGCAGTACTTC
>TRBV5-1|TRBJ1-5|few|TRBD1
CASSTYRGQPQHF
TGCGCCAGCAGCACCTACAGGGGCCAGCCCCAGCATTTT
>TRBV5-1|TRBJ2-7|few|TRBD1
CASSLGQGAIYEQYF
TGCGCCAGCAGCTTAGGACAGGGGGCAATCTACGAGCAGTACTTC
>TRBV10-2|TRBJ2-5|once|.
CASSESAETQYF
TGCGCCAGCAGTGAGTCGGCTGAGACCCAGTACTTC
>TRBV5-1|TRBJ1-2|.|.
CASSLGRRAGDGYTF
TGCGCCAGCAGCTTGGGTCGGCGGGCAGGGGATGGCTACACCTTC
>TRBV7-2|TRBJ2-3|.|.
CASSYGVDTQYF
TGTGCCAGCAGCTACGGGGTAGATACGCAGTATTTT
>TRBV4-2|TRBJ1-1|few|.
CASSQDSSNTEAFF
TGTGCCAGCAGCCAAGACTCGTCGAACACTGAAGCTTTCTTT
>TRBV28|TRBJ2-7|.|TRBD1
CASSVITGGSSYEQYF
TGTGCCAGCAGTGTGATCACAGGGGGAAGTTCCTACGAGCAGTACTTC
>TRBV2|TRBJ1-2|.|.
CASREILRGAVYGYTF
TGTGCCAGCAGAGAAATCCTCCGGGGGGCGGTCTATGGCTACACCTTC
>TRBV19|TRBJ1-4|few|.
CASSIIRVGNEKLFF
TGTGCCAGTAGTATCATCAGGGTGGGAAATGAAAAACTGTTTTTT
>TRBV7-2|TRBJ2-3|.|TRBD2
CASSLDPSGGSDTQYF
TGTGCCAGCAGCTTAGACCCTAGCGGGGGTTCAGATACGCAGTATTTT
>TRBV2|TRBJ2-7|.|.
CASSQTGLGEQYF
TGTGCCAGCAGTCAAACAGGGCTCGGCGAGCAGTACTTC
>TRBV10-3|TRBJ2-1|.|TRBD1
CAISERQGAGNEQFF
TGTGCCATCAGTGAGCGGCAGGGGGCCGGCAATGAGCAGTTCTTC
>TRBV27|TRBJ2-7|.|.
CASRPTGNYEQYF
TGTGCCAGCAGGCCCACAGGAAACTACGAGCAGTACTTC